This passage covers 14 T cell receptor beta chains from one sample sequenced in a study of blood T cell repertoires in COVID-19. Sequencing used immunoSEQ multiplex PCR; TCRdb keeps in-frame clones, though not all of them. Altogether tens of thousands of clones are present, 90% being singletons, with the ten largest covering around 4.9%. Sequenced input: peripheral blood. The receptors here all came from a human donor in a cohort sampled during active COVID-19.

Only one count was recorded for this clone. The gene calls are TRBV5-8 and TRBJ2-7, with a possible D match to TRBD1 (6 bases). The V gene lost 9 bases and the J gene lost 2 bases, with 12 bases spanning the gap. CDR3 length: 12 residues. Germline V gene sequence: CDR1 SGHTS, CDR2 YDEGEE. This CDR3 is CANIQGPYEQYF. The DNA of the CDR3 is TGTGCCAACATACAGGGCCCCTACGAGCAGTACTTC.

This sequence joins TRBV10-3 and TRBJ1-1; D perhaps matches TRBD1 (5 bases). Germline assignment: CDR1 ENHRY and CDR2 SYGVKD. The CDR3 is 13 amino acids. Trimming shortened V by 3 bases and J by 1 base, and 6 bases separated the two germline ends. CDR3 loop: CAISEGENTEAFF. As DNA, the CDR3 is TGTGCCATCAGTGAAGGGGAGAACACTGAAGCTTTCTTT.

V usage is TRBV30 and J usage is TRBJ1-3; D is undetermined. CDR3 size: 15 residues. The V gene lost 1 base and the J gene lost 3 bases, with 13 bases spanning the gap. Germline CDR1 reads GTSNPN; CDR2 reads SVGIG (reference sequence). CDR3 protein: CAWSGGVEGGNTIYF. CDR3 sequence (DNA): TGTGCCTGGAGTGGCGGTGTGGAAGGTGGAAACACCATATATTTT.

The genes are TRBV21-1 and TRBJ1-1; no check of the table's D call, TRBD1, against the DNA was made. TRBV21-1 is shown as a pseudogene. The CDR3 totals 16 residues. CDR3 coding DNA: TGTGCCAGCAGCAAAGCGAAAACAGGTATGAACACTGAAGCTTTCTTT. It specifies CASSKAKTGMNTEAFF.

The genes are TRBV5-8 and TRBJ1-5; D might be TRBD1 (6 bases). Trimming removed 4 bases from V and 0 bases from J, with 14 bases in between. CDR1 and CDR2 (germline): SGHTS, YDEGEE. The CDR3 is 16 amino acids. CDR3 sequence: CASSPRTEYSNQPQHF. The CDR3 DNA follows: TGTGCCAGCAGCCCGCGGACAGAGTATAGCAATCAGCCCCAGCATTTT.

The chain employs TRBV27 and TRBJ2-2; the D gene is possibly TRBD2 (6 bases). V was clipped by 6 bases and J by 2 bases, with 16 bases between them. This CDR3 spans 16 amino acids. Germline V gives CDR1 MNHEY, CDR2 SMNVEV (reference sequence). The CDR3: CASSLTGGLNTGELFF. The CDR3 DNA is TGTGCCAGCAGCCTTACTGGGGGACTTAACACCGGGGAGCTGTTTTTT.

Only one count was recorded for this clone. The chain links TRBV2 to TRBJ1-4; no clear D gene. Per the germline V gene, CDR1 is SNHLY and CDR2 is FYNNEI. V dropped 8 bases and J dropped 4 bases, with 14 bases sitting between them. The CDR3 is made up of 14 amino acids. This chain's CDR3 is CASEGNTLNEKLFF. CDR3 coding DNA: TGTGCCAGCGAGGGTAACACTCTTAATGAAAAACTGTTTTTT.

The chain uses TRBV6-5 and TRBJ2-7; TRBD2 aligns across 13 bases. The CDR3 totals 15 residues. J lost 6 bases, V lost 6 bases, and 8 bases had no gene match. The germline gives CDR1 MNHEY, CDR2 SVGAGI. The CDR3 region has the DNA TGTGCCAGCAGATCCTCCGGGACTAGCGGGATCGAGCAGTACTTC. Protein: CASRSSGTSGIEQYF.

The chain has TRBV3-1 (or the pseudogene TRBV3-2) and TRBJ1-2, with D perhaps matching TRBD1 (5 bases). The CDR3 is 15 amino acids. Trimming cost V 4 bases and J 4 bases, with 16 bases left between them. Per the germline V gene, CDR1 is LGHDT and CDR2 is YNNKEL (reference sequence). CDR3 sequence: CASSPRGRDLYGYTF. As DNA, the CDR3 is TGTGCCAGCAGCCCCCGGGGGAGGGACCTCTATGGCTACACCTTC.

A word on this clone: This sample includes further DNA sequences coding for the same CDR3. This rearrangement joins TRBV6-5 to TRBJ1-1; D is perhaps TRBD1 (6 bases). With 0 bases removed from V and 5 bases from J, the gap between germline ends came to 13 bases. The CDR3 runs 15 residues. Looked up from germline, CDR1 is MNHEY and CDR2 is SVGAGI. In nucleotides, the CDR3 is TGTGCCAGCAGTTACTCGAGGCAGGGGCGTACTGAAGCTTTCTTT. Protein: CASSYSRQGRTEAFF.

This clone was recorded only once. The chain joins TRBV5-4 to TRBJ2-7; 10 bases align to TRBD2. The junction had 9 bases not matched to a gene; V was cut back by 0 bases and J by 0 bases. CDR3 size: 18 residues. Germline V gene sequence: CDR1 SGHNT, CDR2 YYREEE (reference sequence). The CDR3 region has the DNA TGTGCCAGCAGCTTGGGAAGGCCTAGCGGGAGTTACTCCTACGAGCAGTACTTC. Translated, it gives CASSLGRPSGSYSYEQYF.

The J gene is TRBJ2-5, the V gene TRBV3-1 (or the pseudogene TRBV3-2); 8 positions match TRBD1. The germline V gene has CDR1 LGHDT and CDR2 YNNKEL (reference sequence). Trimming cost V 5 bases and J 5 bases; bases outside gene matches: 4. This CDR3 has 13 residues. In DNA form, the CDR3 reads TGTGCCAGCAGCTACAGGGGGGCGGAGACCCAGTACTTC. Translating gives CASSYRGAETQYF.

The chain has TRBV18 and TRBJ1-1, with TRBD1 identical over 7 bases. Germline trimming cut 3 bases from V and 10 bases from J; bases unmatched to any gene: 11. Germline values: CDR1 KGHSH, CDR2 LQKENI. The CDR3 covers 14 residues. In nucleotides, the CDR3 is TGTGCCAGCTCACCCGGACGACAGGGATCTTTAGCTTTCTTT. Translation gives CASSPGRQGSLAFF.

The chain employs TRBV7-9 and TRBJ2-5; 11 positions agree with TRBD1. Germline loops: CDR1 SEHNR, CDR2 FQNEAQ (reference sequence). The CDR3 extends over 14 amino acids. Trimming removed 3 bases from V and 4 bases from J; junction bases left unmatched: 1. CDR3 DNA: TGTGCCAGCAGCTTTGGGACAGGGGGAGAGACCCAGTACTTC. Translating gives CASSFGTGGETQYF.